Sequencing of this T cell receptor beta chain was carried out in a study of T cell repertoires in cytomegalovirus infection. TCRdb fed the reads into MiXCR, producing one record per CDR3 protein. The table includes 110,000 to 150,000 distinct CDR3 sequences, over 30% detected once. Germline V gene lookup returns CDR1 MDHEN and CDR2 SYDVKM. The CDR3 consists of 12 residues. V was pared by 2 bases and J by 7 bases, with 8 bases between. As concerns this clonotype: The antigen is undetermined.

The chain employs TRBV28 and TRBJ1-1, with D possibly matching TRBD1 (5 bases). Source: CD8+ T cells from cultured PBMCs, taken from culture after CMV antigen stimulation. This sequence was found in a human donor in good health (CMV status not recorded). Some clones in this sample may be carry-over from other donors' samples. Written as DNA, the CDR3 is TGTGCCAGCAGTTTACGACAGCTTGAAGCTTTCTTT. Translation gives CASSLRQLEAFF. Looking up the rest from reference TRBV28 and TRBJ1-1 gives the full variable domain: DVKVTQSSRYLVKRTGEKVFLECVQDMDHENMFWYRQDPGLGLRLIYFSYDVKMKEKGDIPEGYSVSREKKERFSLILESASTNQTSMYLCASSLRQLEAFFGQGTRLTVV.